This record covers a single TCR beta chain. This clone appeared a single time. Its antigen is still unknown. No clone much larger than this one lies a single base away; base qualities are absent. This record belongs to a study of T cell responses to AZD1222 COVID-19 vaccine (dated by TCRdb to 2020 to 2022). Study-level background: AZD1222 recipients with second doses at about 4 weeks or about 12 weeks were pooled, because spike-specific TCR depth and breadth did not differ between schedules. Enrollment into the trials was organized by age into subgroups of 18-55, 56-69 and 70-plus years, and those subgroups contained roughly 150, 30 and 60 TCR-sequenced participants, respectively. A total of 230 or so trial participants underwent TCR sequencing, of whom around 200 received two doses of AZD1222 and 26 received two doses of the MenACWY control vaccine. What the research found in general, with its limitations: CD4 TCRs associated with the vaccine covered the entire spike protein, and the dominant responses were in regions 160-218 and 743-854. After two AZD1222 doses, both the breadth and the depth of spike-specific TCRs were significantly higher than at day 0 and than in MenACWY recipients. Conclusions about previously exposed vaccinees are limited because only a handful of AZD1222 recipients were SARS-CoV-2 seropositive at baseline. Because no samples from the day 14 peak response were available, repertoires could be characterized only after the peak T cell response. Epitopes outside the regions mutated in the B.1.351 and B.1.1.7 variants were reportedly recognized by nearly half of the unique spike-specific TCRs. In the small 56-69-year group, the increase in depth fell short of significance, most likely because of low power. Participants were mostly white British, with more females than males. The authors suggested clonal diversity may have been underestimated.

The CDR3 regions of human TCRbeta chains were subjected to immunosequencing. In the original analysis: TCRs in the repertoires were compared against a reference library of SARS-CoV-2-specific TCRs that had been generated with the MIRA antigen-specificity platform. Breadth was defined as the fraction of unique TCRs that were SARS-CoV-2-associated, and depth was defined as the fraction of total T cells that were SARS-CoV-2-associated. Using the MIRA data, every spike-specific TCR was mapped to the spike region that the TCR reacted to and assigned to either a CD4 or a CD8 class. Log10-transformed breadth and depth values were compared by one-way ANOVA with Sidak's multiple comparisons tests. The immuneACCESS repertoire file appears here via TCRdb, limited to in-frame rearrangements. These files lack a portion of the clones; in checked studies, under half of the deficit traces to unresolved V genes, and the cause of the others is not known. V, J and clone size derive from that table, while D and trimming were established from the DNA sequence. For this sample there are 200,000 or so clones; just over 85% appear just once. Clones ranked in the top ten supply 6% to 8.5% of the sample.

This sample's time point label indicates: baseline before first vaccination. Vaccinee samples were obtained from the UK trials COV001 and COV002, which included a single-blind randomized controlled phase 2/3 trial of AZD1222 (ChAdOx1 nCoV-19) in healthy adults. For TCRbeta chain sequencing, PBMC samples from trial participants were taken at day 0 and at day 28 after the second dose. The material was peripheral blood, obtained on day 0 of AZD1222 vaccination. The clonotype originates from an adult in good health.

The CDR3 is CASSETRDRHGYTF. The DNA sequence is given as TGTGCCAGCAGTGAGACCCGGGACAGACATGGCTACACCTTC. The chain is made from TRBV6-2 or TRBV6-3 and TRBJ1-2, and 7 junction bases match TRBD1. The CDR3 numbers 14 residues from cysteine through phenylalanine. Only the CDR3 DNA stays, 42 bases, in frame from base 1. The germline V gene supplies CDR1 MNHEY and CDR2 SVGEGT. Trimmed from V: 5 bases; trimmed from J: 6 bases; junction bases lacking a gene match: 9.